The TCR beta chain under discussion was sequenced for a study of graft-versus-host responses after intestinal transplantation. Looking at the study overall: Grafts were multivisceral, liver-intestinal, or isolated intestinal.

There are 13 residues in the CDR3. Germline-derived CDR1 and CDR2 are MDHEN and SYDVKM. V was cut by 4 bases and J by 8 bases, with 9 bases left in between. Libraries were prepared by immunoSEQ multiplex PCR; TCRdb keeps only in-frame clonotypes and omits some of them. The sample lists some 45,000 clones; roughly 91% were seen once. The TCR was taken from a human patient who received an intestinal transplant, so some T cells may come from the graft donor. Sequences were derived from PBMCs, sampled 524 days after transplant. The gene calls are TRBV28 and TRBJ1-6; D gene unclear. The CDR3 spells CASSSTRDSPLHF. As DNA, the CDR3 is TGTGCCAGCAGTTCGACCAGAGATTCACCCCTCCACTTT.